The next 3 T cell receptor beta chains were all read from a single sample in a study of shared clonotypes between healthy human individuals. Clones were read by immunoSEQ multiplex PCR, and TCRdb kept only the in-frame ones, dropping some. The sample carries about 1.1 million clones, roughly 77% recorded once. The specimen was memory CD4+ T cells from PBMCs. Subset here: CD45RA-negative fraction. The receptors come from a man younger than 35 in good health. Some clones in this sample may be carry-over from other donors' samples.

This chain links TRBV27 with TRBJ1-2; D perhaps matches TRBD1 (5 bases). This CDR3 has 13 amino acids. V was clipped by 8 bases and J by 0 bases, with 10 bases between them. Germline V CDR1 and CDR2: MNHEY, SMNVEV (reference sequence). CDR3 loop: CASVRTPNYGYTF. The CDR3 bases are TGTGCCAGCGTAAGGACACCTAACTATGGCTACACCTTC.

This clone was detected only once. This chain links TRBV7-9 with TRBJ2-1, with D tentatively TRBD1 (5 bases). Between the trimmed V and J ends, which lost 5 bases and 5 bases, there was a span of 19 bases. In germline, CDR1 is SEHNR, CDR2 FQNEAQ (reference sequence). The CDR3 runs 16 residues. CDR3 protein: CASSPQVGWGNNEQFF. Here the CDR3 DNA reads TGTGCCAGCAGCCCTCAAGTGGGGTGGGGCAACAATGAGCAGTTCTTC.

V usage is TRBV6-5 and J usage is TRBJ2-5; maybe TRBD1 (6 bases). The CDR3 runs 15 residues. The ends were cut back, 2 bases at V and 0 bases at J, with 10 bases in the middle. Germline V CDR1 and CDR2: MNHEY, SVGAGI. The CDR3 loop reads CASSYPGQDQETQYF. CDR3 nucleotide sequence: TGTGCCAGCAGTTACCCGGGACAAGACCAAGAGACCCAGTACTTC.